The entry that follows covers one T cell receptor beta chain sequence. Its specificity is not known. This entry is derived from a study of OX40 agonist ivuxolimab in advanced cancers. Study-wide results and caveats: The specificity for antigen of the expanded peripheral T cells was not determined. At 0.1 to 3.0 mg/kg, CD4+ and CD8+ blood T cells expanded clonally by week 6.

Sequencing used immunoSEQ multiplex PCR; TCRdb keeps in-frame clones, though not all of them. The sample consists of about 48,000 clones, about nine tenths of them appearing once. The CDR3 runs 15 residues. The source is an adult with an advanced solid tumor such as melanoma, head and neck, liver or kidney cancer. The sequencing here drew on CD4+ or CD8+ T cells sorted from blood, taken in a trial of the OX40 agonist ivuxolimab. The V gene is TRBV21-1, the J gene TRBJ2-5. TRBV21-1 is termed a pseudogene. CDR3 nucleotides: TGTGCCAGCAGCGAGGGACCCGATTTGAAGGAGACCCAGTACTTC. Its protein is CASSEGPDLKETQYF.